Shown below are 26 T cell receptor beta chains from a single sample sequenced in a study of CD8+CD57+ T cells in acquired aplastic anemia. Genomic DNA was employed as the template in profiling TCR beta VDJ and CDR3. TCRdb re-analysed the reads in MiXCR, keeping a single row per CDR3 protein. The sample contains 250,000 to 350,000 distinct CDR3 sequences, approximately 56% of which appear only once. The sequenced sample was sorted CD4+, CD8+, or CD8+CD57+ T cells (not recorded which) from PBMCs. These TCRs come from a human donor with severe aplastic anemia or a healthy control (not recorded which).

This clonotype was detected only once. V is TRBV28 and J is TRBJ1-1; D unclear. V was trimmed by 5 bases and J by 2 bases, leaving 9 bases between them. Germline V gene sequence: CDR1 MDHEN, CDR2 SYDVKM. The CDR3 loop spans 13 amino acids. CDR3 loop: CASSTGYNTEAFF. As DNA, the CDR3 is TGTGCCAGCAGTACCGGCTATAACACTGAAGCTTTCTTT.

The chain couples TRBV7-2 to TRBJ2-5, with D possibly being TRBD1 (6 bases). The V gene's germline CDR1 is SGHTA and CDR2 FQGNSA. This CDR3 has 14 amino acids. V lost 0 bases and J 9 bases, leaving 14 bases between the germline ends. Here the CDR3 DNA reads TGTGCCAGCAGCTTAGCGGGGGCTAGTTCCCCCCAGTACTTC. Its protein is CASSLAGASSPQYF. Drawing the rest from reference TRBV7-2 and TRBJ2-5, the complete variable domain is GAGVSQSPSNKVTEKGKDVELRCDPISGHTALYWYRQSLGQGLEFLIYFQGNSAPDKSGLPSDRFSAERTGGSVSTLTIQRTQQEDSAVYLCASSLAGASSPQYFGPGTRLLVL.

This clonotype appeared many times. V gene TRBV5-1 combines with J gene TRBJ1-2, with 8 bases fitting TRBD1. V shed 1 base and J 5 bases; nucleotides not matched to a gene: 7. Germline values: CDR1 SGHRS, CDR2 YFSETQ. This CDR3 region has 15 residues. The CDR3 spells CASSLLGRDRYGYTF. The CDR3 coding sequence is TGCGCCAGCAGCTTGCTGGGTAGGGACAGGTATGGCTACACCTTC.

This clonotype was detected ten times or more. The CDR3 region is CASSLRGSLNTEAFF. The CDR3 DNA follows: TGTGCCAGCAGTTTAAGAGGCAGCTTGAACACTGAAGCTTTCTTT. The V and J genes are TRBV12-3 or TRBV12-4 and TRBJ1-1; D gene ambiguous. This CDR3 is 15 amino acids long. V shed 2 bases and J shed 0 bases, with 10 bases lying between them.

This clonotype was recorded at least ten times. The rearrangement uses TRBV6-6 and TRBJ1-4; tentatively, D is TRBD1 (6 bases). CDR1 is MNHNY and CDR2 is SVGAGI in the germline V gene (reference sequence). V was trimmed by 8 bases and J by 3 bases, leaving 19 bases between them. The CDR3 contains 16 residues. The CDR3 DNA is TGTGCCAGCCGTCCTACACAGGGTCTGTCTAATGAAAAACTGTTTTTT. Its translation is CASRPTQGLSNEKLFF.

J is TRBJ1-1 and V is TRBV19; weak D call: TRBD1 (6 bases). The length of the CDR3 is 13 residues. Trimming took off 5 bases at V and 5 bases at J, with 12 bases between the two ends. The germline V gene encodes CDR1 LNHDA and CDR2 SQIVND (reference sequence). CDR3 amino acids: CASSAQGETEAFF. In nucleotides, the CDR3 is TGTGCCAGTAGTGCACAGGGAGAGACTGAAGCTTTCTTT.

The chain has TRBV7-3 and TRBJ2-3; D unresolved. From germline, CDR1 is SGHTA and CDR2 FQGTGA. The CDR3 sequence is 15 residues long. The germline V and J ends were trimmed by 5 bases and 0 bases, with 12 bases remaining between them. In DNA form, the CDR3 reads TGTGCCAGCAGCCAAGAAGGGTCCAGCACAGATACGCAGTATTTT. Translating it yields CASSQEGSSTDTQYF.

The V gene is TRBV5-1, the J gene TRBJ2-5; no definite D call. This CDR3 is 12 amino acids long. The germline V gene has CDR1 SGHRS and CDR2 YFSETQ. Trimming took off 0 bases at V and 9 bases at J, with 9 bases between the two ends. CDR3 sequence: CASSLEDAPQYF. The CDR3 DNA follows: TGCGCCAGCAGCTTGGAGGATGCGCCCCAGTACTTC.

Ten or more counts support this clonotype. The V call is TRBV5-1, the J call TRBJ1-2; maybe TRBD1 (5 bases). Germline V CDR1 and CDR2: SGHRS, YFSETQ. This CDR3 has 15 amino acids. V was shortened by 0 bases and J by 6 bases, with 15 bases between the two germline ends. The CDR3 coding sequence is TGCGCCAGCAGCTTGGGCGGACAAAGGGTGGATGGCTACACCTTC. Amino acid sequence: CASSLGGQRVDGYTF. The complete variable domain, with remaining parts taken from reference TRBV5-1 and TRBJ1-2, reads KAGVTQTPRYLIKTRGQQVTLSCSPISGHRSVSWYQQTPGQGLQFLFEYFSETQRNKGNFPGRFSGRQFSNSRSEMNVSTLELGDSALYLCASSLGGQRVDGYTFGSGTRLTVV.

The rearrangement joins TRBV7-8 to TRBJ1-1; possibly TRBD1 for D (5 bases). The CDR3 contains 15 residues. Trimming removed 2 bases at V and 1 base at J, with 11 bases between. Per the germline V gene, CDR1 is SGHVS and CDR2 is FQNEAQ. The CDR3 loop reads CASSLLMGGNTEAFF. In DNA, the CDR3 is TGTGCCAGCAGCTTACTGATGGGGGGGAACACTGAAGCTTTCTTT.

This clonotype was seen ten or more times. V gene TRBV5-1 combines with J gene TRBJ2-5; a weak D match, TRBD2 (6 bases). CDR1 and CDR2 from the germline V gene are SGHRS and YFSETQ. There are 13 residues in the CDR3. The germline V and J ends were trimmed by 6 bases and 2 bases, with 11 bases remaining between them. The CDR3: CASTLAAQETQYF. The DNA of the CDR3 is TGCGCCAGCACCTTAGCGGCGCAAGAGACCCAGTACTTC.

A remark on this clonotype: At one of its ends the junction is not consistent with the germline gene, which may arise from a read error. The gene calls are TRBV15 and TRBJ1-1, with 7 bases fitting TRBD1. The CDR3 runs to 15 residues. Germline CDR1 LNHNV, CDR2 YYDKDF (reference sequence). The CDR3 coding sequence is TGTGACACCAGAACCGACAGGGTGGGGAGGACTGACGCTTTCTTT. Protein: CDTRTDRVGRTDAFF.

This clonotype was picked up many times. This chain links TRBV7-9 with TRBJ1-2; D is unclear. Trimming removed 5 bases at V and 4 bases at J, with 11 bases between. Germline lookup yields CDR1 SEHNR and CDR2 FQNEAQ (reference sequence). There are 13 residues in the CDR3. The CDR3 is CASSQTEAYGYTF. CDR3 coding DNA: TGTGCCAGCAGCCAGACGGAAGCCTATGGCTACACCTTC.

Turning to this clonotype: In this CDR3 the conserved last residue, phenylalanine or tryptophan, is missing, so a read error is likely. CDR3 sequence (DNA): TGTGCCAGCAGCATCCGGGACAGTAATTCACCCCTCCACTTA. Encoded protein: CASSIRDSNSPLHL. The chain couples TRBV7-3 to TRBJ1-6; 7 bases match TRBD1. V lost 5 bases and J lost 6; bases outside the gene matches: 4. This CDR3 comprises 14 residues. From germline, CDR1 is SGHTA and CDR2 FQGTGA.

V and J are TRBV15 and TRBJ1-4; D not certain. The CDR3 has 14 amino acids. CDR1 is LNHNV and CDR2 is YYDKDF in the germline V gene (reference sequence). V lost 0 bases to trimming and J lost 11 bases, with 13 bases between them. CDR3 in DNA: TGTGCCACCAGCAGAGATTACAGTCCGGGGAAACTGTTTTTT. Translating it yields CATSRDYSPGKLFF.

V is TRBV30 and J is TRBJ2-3, with D possibly called TRBD1 or TRBD2 (5 bases each). Germline-derived CDR1 and CDR2 are GTSNPN and SVGIG (reference sequence). V lost 0 bases and J 0 bases, leaving 10 bases between the germline ends. CDR3 size: 15 residues. DNA for the CDR3: TGTGCCTGGAGTGTAGGGGAGAGCAGCACAGATACGCAGTATTTT. This translates into CAWSVGESSTDTQYF.

At least ten counts were recorded for this clonotype. The CDR3 DNA reads as TGTGCCTGGAGTGTACTTCAGGGAAACACTGAAGCTTTCTTT. Translating gives CAWSVLQGNTEAFF. This chain links TRBV30 with TRBJ1-1; the D gene is possibly TRBD1 (5 bases). V was clipped by 0 bases and J by 2 bases, with 10 bases between them. This CDR3 is 14 amino acids long. Germline CDR1 reads GTSNPN; CDR2 reads SVGIG (reference sequence). The full variable domain, its missing parts supplied by reference TRBV30 and TRBJ1-1, is SQTIHQWPATLVQPVGSPLSLECTVEGTSNPNLYWYRQAAGRGLQLLFYSVGIGQISSEVPQNLSASRPQDRQFILSSKKLLLSDSGFYLCAWSVLQGNTEAFFGQGTRLTVV.

This clonotype was detected only a few times. CDR3 bases: TGTGCCATGCGGGGAGATTACAATGAGCAGTTCTTC. Its protein is CAMRGDYNEQFF. The V and J genes are TRBV10-3 and TRBJ2-1, with a weak D call TRBD2 (6 bases). The V end lost 9 bases, the J end lost 4 bases, and 10 bases lay between the germline ends. The germline V gene has CDR1 ENHRY and CDR2 SYGVKD. CDR3 size: 12 residues.

The chain recombines TRBV2 with TRBJ2-7; 7 bases are shared with TRBD2. J was trimmed by 2 bases and V by 0 bases; bases with no gene match: 10. The germline V gene has CDR1 SNHLY and CDR2 FYNNEI. The CDR3 has 17 amino acids. The CDR3 loop reads CASSEAGRGREPYEQYF. The CDR3 DNA sequence: TGTGCCAGCAGTGAAGCGGGGAGGGGCCGCGAACCCTACGAGCAGTACTTC.

This clonotype was seen a handful of times. A read error may account for a junction end that differs from germline. The chain has TRBV7-7 and TRBJ2-5; TRBD2 aligns across 10 bases. CDR1 and CDR2 from the germline V gene are SSHAT and FNYEAQ (reference sequence). There are 16 residues in the CDR3. In nucleotides, the CDR3 is TGTGCTAGCAGAAAGACCGGGACTAGCGACTGGGAGACCCAGTACTTC. Translating it yields CASRKTGTSDWETQYF.

The chain joins TRBV9 to TRBJ2-2, with 9 bases lining up with TRBD1. Germline lookup yields CDR1 SGDLS and CDR2 YYNGEE. This CDR3 is 16 amino acids long. Trimming at V came to 4 bases and at J to 5 bases, leaving 9 bases not matched to a gene. CDR3 in DNA: TGTGCCAGCAGCTTCTTAACAGGGGGCCTGACCGGGGAGCTGTTTTTT. Its translation is CASSFLTGGLTGELFF. Using reference TRBV9 and TRBJ2-2 for the parts outside the CDR3, the full variable domain is DSGVTQTPKHLITATGQRVTLRCSPRSGDLSVYWYQQSLDQGLQFLIQYYNGEERAKGNILERFSAQQFPDLHSELNLSSLELGDSALYFCASSFLTGGLTGELFFGEGSRLTVL.

This clonotype was seen only a few times. The chain links TRBV4-2 to TRBJ1-2, with TRBD1 matching over 7 bases. Germline V gene lookup returns CDR1 LGHNA and CDR2 YNFKEQ. This CDR3 has 14 amino acids. V trimming: 5 bases; J trimming: 6 bases; junction bases outside the gene matches: 9. The CDR3 nucleotides are TGTGCCAGCAGCTTAGCTGGACAGGAGGATGGCTACACCTTC. Protein: CASSLAGQEDGYTF.

The genes are TRBV7-9 and TRBJ1-1, with D possibly matching TRBD1 (6 bases). There are 12 residues in the CDR3. V was clipped by 3 bases and J by 12 bases, with 14 bases between them. Per germline, CDR1 SEHNR and CDR2 FQNEAQ (reference sequence). In nucleotides, the CDR3 is TGTGCCAGCAGCTTTCAGGACAGCCAATCTTTCTTT. Translated: CASSFQDSQSFF.

This chain joins TRBV6-1 and TRBJ1-1, with 7 bases lining up with TRBD1. Trimming took 5 bases from V and 11 from J; bases not matched to a gene: 11. The germline CDR1 and CDR2 sequences are MNHNS and SASEGT. The CDR3 is 13 amino acids. The CDR3 region is CASSPGTASNAFF. CDR3 coding DNA: TGTGCCAGCAGTCCCGGGACAGCTTCCAATGCTTTCTTT.

The chain has TRBV10-3 and TRBJ1-2; 7 bases are shared with TRBD1. The CDR3 loop spans 15 amino acids. V shed 11 bases and J 11 bases; nucleotides not matched to a gene: 23. Looked up from germline, CDR1 is ENHRY and CDR2 is SYGVKD. CDR3 region: CACSYEVGTASGYTF. Written as DNA, the CDR3 is TGTGCCTGCAGTTACGAGGTCGGGACAGCGTCTGGGTACACCTTC.

The chain uses TRBV24-1 and TRBJ2-3, with 14 bases aligning to TRBD2. The CDR3 is made up of 18 amino acids. From germline, CDR1 is KGHDR and CDR2 SFDVKD. Trimming cost V 6 bases and J 4 bases; bases outside gene matches: 11. CDR3 sequence: CATSPPGTSGGLADTQYF. The DNA for the CDR3 is TGTGCCACCAGTCCTCCCGGGACTAGCGGGGGTCTGGCAGATACGCAGTATTTT.